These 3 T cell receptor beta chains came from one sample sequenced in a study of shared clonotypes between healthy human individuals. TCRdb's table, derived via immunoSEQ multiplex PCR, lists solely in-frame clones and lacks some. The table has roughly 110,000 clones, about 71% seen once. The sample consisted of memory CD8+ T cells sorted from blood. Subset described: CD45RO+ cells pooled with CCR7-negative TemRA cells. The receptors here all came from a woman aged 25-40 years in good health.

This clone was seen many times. CDR3 DNA sequence: TGTGCCAGCAGCATAGGAGCCGGGACAGGGTCTGAAAAACTGTTTTTT. This encodes CASSIGAGTGSEKLFF. The chain employs TRBV7-2 and TRBJ1-4, with 9 bases lining up with TRBD1. Trimming removed 5 bases from V and 7 bases from J; junction bases left unmatched: 11. Germline V gene lookup returns CDR1 SGHTA and CDR2 FQGNSA. This CDR3 region has 16 residues.

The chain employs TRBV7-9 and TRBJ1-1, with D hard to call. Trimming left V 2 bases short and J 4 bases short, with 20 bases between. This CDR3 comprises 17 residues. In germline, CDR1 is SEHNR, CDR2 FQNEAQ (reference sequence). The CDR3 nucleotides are TGTGCCAGCAGCTTATTGTCGTCGATCTTGGTGGGCACTGAAGCTTTCTTT. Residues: CASSLLSSILVGTEAFF.

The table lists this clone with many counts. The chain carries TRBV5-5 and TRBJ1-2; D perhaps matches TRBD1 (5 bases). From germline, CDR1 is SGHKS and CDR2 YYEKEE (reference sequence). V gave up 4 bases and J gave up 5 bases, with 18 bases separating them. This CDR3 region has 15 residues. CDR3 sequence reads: CASSQPGAGQYGYTF. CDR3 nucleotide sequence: TGTGCCAGCAGCCAGCCAGGAGCAGGGCAATATGGCTACACCTTC.